Shown below are 23 T cell receptor beta chains from a single sample sequenced in a study of shared clonotypes between healthy human individuals. This table comes from immunoSEQ multiplex PCR, and its TCRdb copy is limited to in-frame clones, with some not included. The table records about 1.4 million clones, 96% of them present only once. The specimen was naive CD4+ T cells sorted from blood. Subset noted: CD45RA+ positively selected. Receptors were obtained from a man aged 25-45 years in good health.

The genes are TRBV9 and TRBJ1-1, with 12 bases identical to TRBD1. CDR3 length: 14 residues. Germline V gives CDR1 SGDLS, CDR2 YYNGEE. With V trimmed by 3 bases and J by 8 bases, 5 bases remained unmatched. The CDR3 DNA reads TGTGCCAGCAGCGGCGGGGACAGGGGGCGCGAAGCTTTCTTT. This gives the protein CASSGGDRGREAFF. The full variable domain, completed using reference TRBV9 and TRBJ1-1, is DSGVTQTPKHLITATGQRVTLRCSPRSGDLSVYWYQQSLDQGLQFLIQYYNGEERAKGNILERFSAQQFPDLHSELNLSSLELGDSALYFCASSGGDRGREAFFGQGTRLTVV.

This clone appeared once. As DNA, the CDR3 is TGCGCCAGCAGCCCAGGACCGGGTCAAAATGAAAAACTGTTTTTT. Translation gives CASSPGPGQNEKLFF. This sequence joins TRBV5-1 and TRBJ1-4; D gene unclear. CDR3 length: 15 amino acids. CDR1 and CDR2 (germline): SGHRS, YFSETQ. V shed 4 bases and J shed 5 bases, with 15 bases lying between them.

A word on this clone: The sample contains more than one DNA sequence encoding this CDR3. The chain employs TRBV18 and TRBJ2-2, with TRBD2 identical over 7 bases. The CDR3 totals 14 residues. Germline lookup yields CDR1 KGHSH and CDR2 LQKENI. The V and J ends lost 3 bases and 2 bases, in that order; junction bases with no gene match: 0. The CDR3 DNA follows: TGTGCCAGCTCACCGGGACTAAACACCGGGGAGCTGTTTTTT. Protein product: CASSPGLNTGELFF.

This sequence joins TRBV5-1 and TRBJ2-1; TRBD2 aligns across 13 bases. The CDR3 runs to 22 residues. CDR1 SGHRS and CDR2 YFSETQ come from the germline V gene. Trimming took 0 bases from V and 3 from J; bases not matched to a gene: 18. CDR3 amino acids: CASSLVPSRGLAGALVYNEQFF. In DNA form, the CDR3 reads TGCGCCAGCAGCTTGGTGCCGTCGCGTGGACTAGCGGGAGCGCTGGTCTACAATGAGCAGTTCTTC.

As to this clone: The junction departs from the called germline gene at one end, perhaps through a read error. This chain links TRBV29-1 with TRBJ2-1; 7 nucleotides line up with TRBD2. This CDR3 has 12 residues. The V gene's germline CDR1 is SQVTM and CDR2 ANQGSEA. The DNA for the CDR3 is TGCAGCGTTAACGAGCCATTTAGCGGGCCTGTCTTC. Its protein product is CSVNEPFSGPVF.

This clone has only one observation. The rearrangement joins TRBV7-3 to TRBJ2-2; D possibly corresponds to TRBD2 (6 bases). Germline V gene lookup returns CDR1 SGHTA and CDR2 FQGTGA. Trimming pared 2 bases from V and 6 bases from J, leaving 13 bases between. The CDR3 loop spans 15 amino acids. In DNA, the CDR3 is TGTGCCAGCAGCTTAGAAGGCTCGGGGGCCGGGGAGCTGTTTTTT. Its translation: CASSLEGSGAGELFF.

J is TRBJ2-7 and V is TRBV5-1, with 14 bases lining up with TRBD2. Germline CDR1 SGHRS, CDR2 YFSETQ. Trimming removed 2 bases from V and 5 bases from J; junction bases left unmatched: 3. The CDR3 is 15 residues long. CDR3 amino acids: CASSFRLAGGNEQYF. The DNA of the CDR3 is TGCGCCAGCAGCTTTAGACTAGCGGGAGGGAACGAGCAGTACTTC.

This chain links TRBV25-1 with TRBJ2-6, with D possibly matching TRBD2 (5 bases). Germline CDR1 reads MGHDK; CDR2 reads SYGVNS. The CDR3 is 14 amino acids. Between the trimmed V and J ends, which lost 7 bases and 0 bases, there was a span of 7 bases. The CDR3 protein is CASTGVSGANVLTF. CDR3 bases: TGTGCCAGCACCGGGGTCTCTGGGGCCAACGTCCTGACTTTC.

The chain employs TRBV30 and TRBJ1-1; the D gene is possibly TRBD1 (5 bases). Germline CDR1 GTSNPN, CDR2 SVGIG (reference sequence). V was cut by 5 bases and J by 6 bases, with 16 bases left in between. The CDR3 has 13 residues. CDR3 sequence (DNA): TGTGCCTGGTTCCGGTTCCTGGGGGCTGAAGCTTTCTTT. This translates into CAWFRFLGAEAFF.

The chain recombines TRBV18 with TRBJ2-1, with D unclear. V was cut by 1 base and J by 1 base, with 8 bases left in between. CDR3 length: 15 amino acids. The germline CDR1 and CDR2 sequences are KGHSH and LQKENI. The CDR3 coding sequence is TGTGCCAGCTCACCACAGGTAGAATCCTACAATGAGCAGTTCTTC. Protein sequence: CASSPQVESYNEQFF.

Concerning this clone itself: This CDR3 is also generated by other DNA sequences in the sample. The chain combines TRBV7-2 with TRBJ2-7, with D possibly matching TRBD2 (7 bases). From germline, CDR1 is SGHTA and CDR2 FQGNSA. The CDR3 has 14 residues. With 0 bases removed from V and 7 bases from J, the gap between germline ends came to 13 bases. The CDR3 protein is CASSLAGGAGEQYF. CDR3 bases: TGTGCCAGCAGCTTAGCAGGGGGGGCTGGAGAGCAGTACTTC.

V and J are TRBV6-5 and TRBJ1-1; D possibly corresponds to TRBD1 (5 bases). The V end lost 2 bases, the J end lost 5 bases, and 18 bases lay between the germline ends. The CDR3 is 16 amino acids. Germline V gene lookup returns CDR1 MNHEY and CDR2 SVGAGI. This CDR3 is CASSYETRGAETEAFF. The CDR3 region has the DNA TGTGCCAGCAGTTACGAAACGAGGGGCGCGGAGACTGAAGCTTTCTTT.

V is TRBV5-1 and J is TRBJ2-5; 13 positions agree with TRBD2. The CDR3 has 16 amino acids. The V segment lost 4 bases and the J segment 3 bases; nucleotides outside the gene matches: 6. Per germline, CDR1 SGHRS and CDR2 YFSETQ. CDR3 DNA: TGCGCCAGCAGCCTTGGGACTAGCGGGGTTGAAGAGACCCAGTACTTC. Translated: CASSLGTSGVEETQYF.

Details on this clone: At the DNA level, this CDR3 is encoded by other sequences in the same sample as well. The chain links TRBV6-1 to TRBJ1-4; D gene ambiguous. V was cut by 8 bases and J by 2 bases, with 6 bases left in between. The CDR3 totals 12 residues. Germline V gives CDR1 MNHNS, CDR2 SASEGT. This chain's CDR3 is CASGATNEKLFF. As DNA, the CDR3 is TGTGCCAGCGGTGCCACTAATGAAAAACTGTTTTTT.

The table lists this clone with a count of one. The chain employs TRBV28 and TRBJ1-4, with TRBD1 identical over 7 bases. The CDR3 is made up of 12 amino acids. Germline V lookup: CDR1 MDHEN, CDR2 SYDVKM. J lost 8 bases, V lost 7 bases, and 4 bases had no gene match. CDR3 nucleotide sequence: TGTGCCAGCACCCAGGGGGGGGAAAAACTGTTTTTT. Residues: CASTQGGEKLFF.

The chain joins TRBV19 to TRBJ2-7; 10 nucleotides agree with TRBD1. CDR3 length: 15 residues. In germline, CDR1 is LNHDA, CDR2 SQIVND (reference sequence). V lost 3 bases to trimming and J lost 3 bases; unmatched junction nucleotides: 5. CDR3 sequence: CASSIGWTGGYEQYF. CDR3 coding DNA: TGTGCCAGTAGTATCGGATGGACAGGGGGCTACGAGCAGTACTTC.

J is TRBJ2-1 and V is TRBV14, with a tentative D call TRBD2 (6 bases). Trimming removed 2 bases at V and 0 bases at J, with 14 bases between. Per germline, CDR1 SGHDN and CDR2 FVKESK. This CDR3 has 17 amino acids. The DNA of the CDR3 is TGTGCCAGCAGCCAATTGATTAGCGGAAGCTCCTACAATGAGCAGTTCTTC. Translated: CASSQLISGSSYNEQFF.

The rearrangement joins TRBV11-2 to TRBJ1-2, with 7 bases fitting TRBD1. CDR3 length: 15 amino acids. J gave up 7 bases and V 5 bases, and 13 bases lay outside the gene matches. CDR1 and CDR2 from the germline V gene are SGHAT and FQNNGV. DNA for the CDR3: TGTGCCAGCAGCCCTTGGGGGAACAGGGGAGGTGGCTACACCTTC. It yields the protein CASSPWGNRGGGYTF.

The chain carries TRBV11-2 and TRBJ2-5; D ambiguous. Trimming took off 4 bases at V and 1 base at J, with 10 bases between the two ends. This CDR3 comprises 14 residues. Germline CDR1 SGHAT, CDR2 FQNNGV. The CDR3 spells CASSSVRLQETQYF. In nucleotides, the CDR3 is TGTGCCAGCAGCTCAGTGCGACTCCAAGAGACCCAGTACTTC. Full variable domain (rest looked up from reference TRBV11-2 and TRBJ2-5): EAGVAQSPRYKIIEKRQSVAFWCNPISGHATLYWYQQILGQGPKLLIQFQNNGVVDDSQLPKDRFSAERLKGVDSTLKIQPAKLEDSAVYLCASSSVRLQETQYFGPGTRLLVL.

The chain combines TRBV7-3 with TRBJ2-5; 9 bases are a match to TRBD1. This CDR3 is 13 amino acids long. Trimming at V came to 9 bases and at J to 5 bases, leaving 7 bases not matched to a gene. Germline-derived CDR1 and CDR2 are SGHTA and FQGTGA. The CDR3 region is CARRTGVKETQYF. The CDR3 nucleotides read TGTGCCAGAAGGACAGGGGTTAAGGAGACCCAGTACTTC.

This clone was detected only once. The V and J genes are TRBV15 and TRBJ2-7; 8 nucleotides match TRBD2. Looked up from germline, CDR1 is LNHNV and CDR2 is YYDKDF (reference sequence). V trimming: 2 bases; J trimming: 0 bases; junction bases outside the gene matches: 9. The CDR3 is 17 amino acids. The CDR3 loop is CATSRPPLAGISYEQYF. In DNA form, the CDR3 reads TGTGCCACCAGCAGACCTCCCTTAGCGGGGATCTCCTACGAGCAGTACTTC.

The rearrangement uses TRBV7-8 and TRBJ2-7; D not certain. V was cut by 5 bases and J by 3 bases, with 20 bases left in between. Germline lookup yields CDR1 SGHVS and CDR2 FQNEAQ. CDR3 length: 16 residues. The CDR3 spells CASSPNPDWKLYEQYF. The CDR3 nucleotides read TGTGCCAGCAGCCCGAACCCTGACTGGAAACTCTACGAGCAGTACTTC.

Concerning this clone itself: This sample includes further DNA sequences coding for the same CDR3. The chain has TRBV20-1 and TRBJ2-3; no reliable D call. CDR3 length: 11 residues. V was shortened by 5 bases and J by 2 bases, with 5 bases between the two germline ends. CDR1 is DFQATT, CDR2 SNEGSKA, per germline (reference sequence). CDR3 in DNA: TGCAGTGCTCCACTCACAGATACGCAGTATTTT. This codes for CSAPLTDTQYF.